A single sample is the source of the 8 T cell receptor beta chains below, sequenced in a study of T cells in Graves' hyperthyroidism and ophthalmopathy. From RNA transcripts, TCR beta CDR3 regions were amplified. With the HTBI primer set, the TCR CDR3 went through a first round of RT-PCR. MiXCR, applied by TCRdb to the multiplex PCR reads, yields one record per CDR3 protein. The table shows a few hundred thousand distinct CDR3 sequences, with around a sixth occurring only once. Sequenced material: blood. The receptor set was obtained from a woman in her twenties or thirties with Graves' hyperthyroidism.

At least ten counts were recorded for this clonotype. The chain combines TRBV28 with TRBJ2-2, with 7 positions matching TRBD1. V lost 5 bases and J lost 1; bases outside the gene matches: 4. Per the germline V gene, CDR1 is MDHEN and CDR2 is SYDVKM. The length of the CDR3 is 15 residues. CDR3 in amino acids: CASSRTGGNTGELFF. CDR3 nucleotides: TGTGCCAGCAGTCGGACAGGTGGGAACACCGGGGAGCTGTTTTTT.

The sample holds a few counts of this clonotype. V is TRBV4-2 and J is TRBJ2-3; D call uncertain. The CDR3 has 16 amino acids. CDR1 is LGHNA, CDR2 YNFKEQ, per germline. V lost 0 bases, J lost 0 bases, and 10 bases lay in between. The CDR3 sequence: CASSQEVAASTDTQYF. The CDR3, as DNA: TGTGCCAGCAGCCAAGAAGTGGCGGCTAGCACAGATACGCAGTATTTT.

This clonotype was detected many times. The CDR3 DNA follows: TGCAGTGCTAGACCCTCCCCTTCCTACGAGCAGTACTTC. Translation: CSARPSPSYEQYF. V usage is TRBV20-1 and J usage is TRBJ2-7; D is ambiguous. Germline values: CDR1 DFQATT, CDR2 SNEGSKA (reference sequence). The CDR3 has 13 residues. The V and J ends lost 2 bases and 1 base respectively, with 9 bases between them.

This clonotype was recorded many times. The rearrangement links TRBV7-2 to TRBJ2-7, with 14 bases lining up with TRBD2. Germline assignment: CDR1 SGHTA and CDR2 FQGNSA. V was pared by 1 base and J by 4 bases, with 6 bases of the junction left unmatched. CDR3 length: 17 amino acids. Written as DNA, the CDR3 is TGTGCCAGCAGCTTAGTGGGACTAGCGGGGGCTTTATACGAGCAGTACTTC. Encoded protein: CASSLVGLAGALYEQYF.

The DNA for the CDR3 is TGTGCCAGCAGTTACACACGACTAGAAGTGGCGGGAGGGGAGCTGTTTTTT. Translated: CASSYTRLEVAGGELFF. This chain links TRBV6-6 with TRBJ2-2; TRBD2 might be the D (6 bases). Germline assignment: CDR1 MNHNY and CDR2 SVGAGI (reference sequence). The CDR3 extends over 17 amino acids. V lost 2 bases, J lost 8 bases, and 21 bases lay in between.

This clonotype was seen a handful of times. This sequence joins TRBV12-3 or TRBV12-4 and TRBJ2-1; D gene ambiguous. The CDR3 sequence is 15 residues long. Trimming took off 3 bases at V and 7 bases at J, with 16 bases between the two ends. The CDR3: CASSFWHGEVNEQFF. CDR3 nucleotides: TGTGCCAGCAGTTTCTGGCATGGAGAAGTTAATGAGCAGTTCTTC.

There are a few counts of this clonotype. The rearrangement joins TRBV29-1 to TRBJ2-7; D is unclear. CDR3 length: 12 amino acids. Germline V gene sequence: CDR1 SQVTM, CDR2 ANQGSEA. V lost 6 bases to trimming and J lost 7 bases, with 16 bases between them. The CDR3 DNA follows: TGCAGCGTCCTTAGTAGCCCCGGGGAGCAGTACTTC. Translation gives CSVLSSPGEQYF.

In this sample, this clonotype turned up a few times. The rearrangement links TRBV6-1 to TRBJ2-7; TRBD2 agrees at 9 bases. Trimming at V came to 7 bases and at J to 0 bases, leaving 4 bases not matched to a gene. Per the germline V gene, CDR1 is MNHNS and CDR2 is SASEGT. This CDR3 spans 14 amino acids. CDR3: CASIPTSGSYEQYF. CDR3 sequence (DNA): TGTGCCAGCATTCCGACTAGCGGCTCCTACGAGCAGTACTTC.